This note documents a single T cell receptor beta chain sequence. The antigen it binds to is not known. It has no much larger one-base neighbor in the sample; base qualities were not kept. Taken with the paper, the label for treatment or condition translates to: allogeneic hematopoietic cell transplantation with graft depleted of TCRalphabeta T cells and CD19 B cells. The transplant recipients were children given TCRalphabeta/CD19-depleted allogeneic hematopoietic cell grafts. V is cut by 0 bases and J by 4 bases, and the space between the germline ends is 7 bases. Per the germline V gene (reference sequence), DFQATT is the CDR1 and SNEGSKA is the CDR2. The CDR3 numbers 13 residues from cysteine through phenylalanine. Here the CDR3 DNA is all that survives: 39 bases in frame from base 1. This sample was taken from a study of T-cell reconstitution after alpha-beta-depleted transplantation in children (dated by TCRdb to the mid-2010s). Describing the broader study: The study quantitatively tracked T-cell immune reconstitution after TCRalphabeta/CD19-depleted allogeneic hematopoietic cell transplantation in children using TCR repertoire profiling.

The library was obtained by PCR. The sequencing machine was an Illumina HiSeq 2500. Molecular barcoding was employed in the preparation of TCR libraries, with unique molecular identifiers being used to normalize TCRbeta repertoire quantification. In-frame beta chains were kept once TCRdb had trimmed the public reads at Q25 with fastp and called clones with MiXCR. Each record represents a unique CDR3 protein, reported with the most common genes and DNA among its rows. This sample comprises some 350,000 distinct CDR3 sequences, roughly 17% of them detected only once. The ten biggest clones cover about 41% of the sample. What the research found in general, with its limitations: The frequencies of hyperexpanded clones fell over the following months, and after one year, T-cell counts and TCRbeta diversity were mostly attributed to newly produced T cells. The apparently early alphabetaT-cell count recovery about two months after transplant was reportedly dependent on only several hundred rapidly expanded clones derived from non-depleted graft cells. In some patients, the high TCRbeta diversity seen at day 60 was put down to recipient T cells and intrathymic progenitors that had survived conditioning.

The chain joins TRBV20-1 to TRBJ2-4; the D gene is unclear. The source is a male patient aged 2 to 10 who had a stem cell transplant for acute lymphoblastic leukemia, so the T cells may come from the graft donor. The sequences come from PBMCs, mostly from graft donor cells, collected 360 days after TCRalphabeta/CD19-depleted stem cell transplant. The DNA sequence follows: TGCAGTGCTAGAGATCTGCTAAAAAACATTCAGTACTTC. It codes for CSARDLLKNIQYF.